The 22 T cell receptor beta chains below all came from one sample that was sequenced in a study of cytomegalovirus exposure and HLA in healthy donors. PCR employed 60 Vbeta and 13 Jbeta primers. Clones were read by immunoSEQ multiplex PCR, and TCRdb kept only the in-frame ones, dropping some. The data contain approximately 40,000 clones, 86% of them singletons. The sequenced sample was PBMCs. Receptors were obtained from a woman aged 40 to 50 in good health and CMV-seropositive.

The J gene is TRBJ2-2, the V gene TRBV4-3; 10 nucleotides match TRBD1. V was pared by 0 bases and J by 4 bases, with 8 bases of the junction left unmatched. The CDR3 runs to 18 residues. CDR1 is LGHNA, CDR2 YSLEER, per germline. The CDR3 bases are TGCGCCAGCAGCCAAGATGCGACAGGGGGCTCTGTCACCGGGGAGCTGTTTTTT. It specifies CASSQDATGGSVTGELFF.

The chain employs TRBV5-6 and TRBJ1-2, with a possible D match to TRBD1 (5 bases). The CDR3 contains 13 residues. Germline V CDR1 and CDR2: SGHDT, YYEEEE. V dropped 4 bases and J dropped 8 bases, with 15 bases sitting between them. In nucleotides, the CDR3 is TGTGCCAGCAGCCGGGGGACCGCGGGGGGCTACACCTTC. Residues: CASSRGTAGGYTF.

The V and J genes are TRBV19 and TRBJ2-6; 8 nucleotides agree with TRBD1. This CDR3 has 19 amino acids. CDR1 LNHDA and CDR2 SQIVND come from the germline V gene (reference sequence). Losses at the gene ends were 5 bases for V and 4 bases for J; bases not matched to a gene: 16. The CDR3 loop is CASSSPRQGAGSGANVLTF. The CDR3 DNA reads as TGTGCCAGTAGTTCCCCACGTCAGGGGGCTGGCTCGGGGGCCAACGTCCTGACTTTC.

The CDR3 sequence is CASSRTGGTGELFF. The CDR3 DNA sequence: TGTGCCAGCAGCCGGACAGGGGGCACCGGGGAGCTGTTTTTT. The rearrangement uses TRBV7-9 and TRBJ2-2; 10 bases line up with TRBD1. This CDR3 region has 14 residues. The V segment lost 5 bases and the J segment 4 bases; nucleotides outside the gene matches: 1. Germline V CDR1 and CDR2: SEHNR, FQNEAQ (reference sequence).

The chain couples TRBV30 to TRBJ2-5; TRBD2 agrees at 10 bases. Germline trimming cut 0 bases from V and 9 bases from J; bases unmatched to any gene: 10. Germline assignment: CDR1 GTSNPN and CDR2 SVGIG (reference sequence). CDR3 size: 15 residues. CDR3 DNA sequence: TGTGCCTGGAGTGTGGTGCTAGCGGGAGCCCGTCCCCAGTACTTC. Encoded protein: CAWSVVLAGARPQYF.

V gene TRBV13 combines with J gene TRBJ1-1; TRBD1 might be the D (6 bases). Germline CDR1 is PRHDT and CDR2 is FYEKMQ (reference sequence). The length of the CDR3 is 12 residues. V dropped 6 bases and J dropped 6 bases, with 11 bases sitting between them. In DNA form, the CDR3 reads TGTGCCAGCAGAGAGGGGGTGTCTGAAGCTTTCTTT. As protein: CASREGVSEAFF.

The chain uses TRBV6-5 and TRBJ1-2; 10 positions match TRBD1. The germline V gene encodes CDR1 MNHEY and CDR2 SVGAGI. The ends lost 5 bases at V and 5 bases at J; junction bases unmatched: 5. There are 14 residues in the CDR3. The CDR3 nucleotides are TGTGCCAGCAGTCGGGACAGGGGCGAATATGGCTACACCTTC. Encoded protein: CASSRDRGEYGYTF.

The chain joins TRBV30 to TRBJ2-3; the D is unclear. The CDR3 is made up of 13 amino acids. Germline V CDR1 and CDR2: GTSNPN, SVGIG (reference sequence). V gave up 2 bases and J gave up 5 bases, with 11 bases separating them. CDR3 DNA sequence: TGTGCCTGGAGTTCAGGTGTGGGAGATACGCAGTATTTT. It translates to CAWSSGVGDTQYF.

This rearrangement joins TRBV28 to TRBJ2-5, with 9 bases matching TRBD1. The J call could be wrong; TRBJ2-7 is a better fit for the DNA end. The germline gives CDR1 MDHEN, CDR2 SYDVKM. The CDR3 is 14 amino acids. The DNA of the CDR3 is TGTGCCACCCTCTCTGGACAGGGGACGGGCGAGCAGTACTTC. It specifies CATLSGQGTGEQYF.

The V call is TRBV6-1, the J call TRBJ2-2, with D possibly TRBD1 on 6 matching bases. V gave up 3 bases and J gave up 3 bases, with 8 bases separating them. The CDR3 is made up of 14 amino acids. The V gene's germline CDR1 is MNHNS and CDR2 SASEGT. The CDR3 DNA follows: TGTGCCAGCAGTGAGGGGGCTCACACCGGGGAGCTGTTTTTT. Protein: CASSEGAHTGELFF.

The chain couples TRBV30 to TRBJ1-2, with a tentative D call TRBD1 (5 bases). The CDR3 is made up of 12 amino acids. Germline V lookup: CDR1 GTSNPN, CDR2 SVGIG (reference sequence). Trimming took off 0 bases at V and 7 bases at J, with 9 bases between the two ends. CDR3 protein: CAWSVVGRGYTF. The CDR3, as DNA: TGTGCCTGGAGTGTAGTGGGGCGTGGCTACACCTTC.

The CDR3: CASSQDRVVYNEQFF. Written as DNA, the CDR3 is TGCGCCAGCAGCCAAGACAGGGTGGTGTACAATGAGCAGTTCTTC. This chain connects TRBV4-3 to TRBJ2-1; a weak D match, TRBD1 (5 bases). CDR3 length: 15 residues. In germline, CDR1 is LGHNA, CDR2 YSLEER. V lost 0 bases and J lost 4, with 10 bases in between.

CDR3 nucleotides: TGTGCCAGCAGCAAGATTGGGGGACAGGGGTCCTACGAGCAGTACTTC. The encoded protein is CASSKIGGQGSYEQYF. V is TRBV4-2 and J is TRBJ2-7; 10 bases map to TRBD1. CDR1 is LGHNA and CDR2 is YNFKEQ in the germline V gene. This CDR3 spans 16 amino acids. The V segment lost 5 bases and the J segment 1 base; nucleotides outside the gene matches: 8.

The genes are TRBV7-8 and TRBJ2-2; D unresolved. Per the germline V gene, CDR1 is SGHVS and CDR2 is FQNEAQ. V shed 5 bases and J shed 2 bases, with 15 bases lying between them. The CDR3 has 16 amino acids. CDR3 residues: CASSPVSRTNTGELFF. CDR3 DNA: TGTGCCAGCAGCCCCGTGTCACGAACAAACACCGGGGAGCTGTTTTTT.

The gene calls are TRBV5-1 and TRBJ1-3; 7 bases map to TRBD1. Germline trimming cut 3 bases from V and 0 bases from J; bases unmatched to any gene: 6. CDR3 length equals 16 residues. The V gene's germline CDR1 is SGHRS and CDR2 YFSETQ. Written as DNA, the CDR3 is TGCGCCAGCAGCTCCTCGGGACAGTACTCTGGAAACACCATATATTTT. Protein product: CASSSSGQYSGNTIYF.

The chain uses TRBV27 and TRBJ2-5, with 12 nucleotides matching TRBD2. This CDR3 has 15 amino acids. V dropped 5 bases and J dropped 5; count of bases not matched to a gene: 6. Germline-derived CDR1 and CDR2 are MNHEY and SMNVEV (reference sequence). This chain's CDR3 is CASSQLAGGRETQYF. In DNA, the CDR3 is TGTGCCAGCAGTCAACTAGCGGGGGGCCGGGAGACCCAGTACTTC.

The chain combines TRBV7-2 with TRBJ2-2; TRBD2 might be the D (5 bases). The germline V and J ends were trimmed by 5 bases and 5 bases, with 9 bases remaining between them. The germline CDR1 and CDR2 sequences are SGHTA and FQGNSA. This CDR3 contains 13 residues. CDR3 sequence: CASSPSWTGELFF. In DNA, the CDR3 is TGTGCCAGCAGCCCTAGCTGGACCGGGGAGCTGTTTTTT.

The rearrangement joins TRBV6-5 to TRBJ1-1; D possibly corresponds to TRBD1 (6 bases). V was pared by 1 base and J by 1 base, with 10 bases between. CDR3 size: 15 residues. The germline gives CDR1 MNHEY, CDR2 SVGAGI. CDR3 nucleotide sequence: TGTGCCAGCAGTTACTGGGGGCCAGCGAACACTGAAGCTTTCTTT. It is translated as CASSYWGPANTEAFF.

The chain carries TRBV21-1 and TRBJ2-1; TRBD2, as called in the table, went unchecked against the DNA. TRBV21-1 is a pseudogene locus. The CDR3 length is 13 residues. The CDR3 sequence is CASSKVPDNEQFF. The CDR3 DNA follows: TGTGCCAGCAGCAAAGTTCCGGACAATGAGCAGTTCTTC.

The table lists this clone with a count of one. The CDR3, as DNA: TGTGCCATCAGTGCATCGGGGGGACGGGGTTCAGATACGCAGTATTTT. Its translation: CAISASGGRGSDTQYF. V gene TRBV10-3 combines with J gene TRBJ2-3, with 7 bases aligning to TRBD2. Germline V gene sequence: CDR1 ENHRY, CDR2 SYGVKD. After removal of 4 bases from V and 4 bases from J, the junction contained 11 bases not matched to a gene. CDR3 size: 16 residues.

The genes are TRBV27 and TRBJ2-7, with D perhaps matching TRBD1 (6 bases). Germline loops: CDR1 MNHEY, CDR2 SMNVEV (reference sequence). Trimming left V 6 bases short and J 2 bases short, with 17 bases between. This CDR3 has 15 residues. The CDR3 loop reads CASRSTGTRAYEQYF. CDR3 nucleotides: TGTGCCAGCAGGAGCACCGGGACACGGGCCTACGAGCAGTACTTC.

This chain connects TRBV9 to TRBJ2-7; 11 bases line up with TRBD1. Germline trimming cut 4 bases from V and 5 bases from J; bases unmatched to any gene: 17. CDR3 length: 18 residues. The germline gives CDR1 SGDLS, CDR2 YYNGEE. CDR3 region: CASSSPGTGGTGSHEQYF. In DNA, the CDR3 is TGTGCCAGCAGCTCCCCGGGGACAGGGGGGACCGGGTCCCACGAGCAGTACTTC.